One sample yielded the 25 T cell receptor beta chains listed below, sequenced in a study of shared clonotypes between healthy human individuals. TCRdb keeps only in-frame clones here, not all; method: immunoSEQ multiplex PCR. The sample shows over a million clones, roughly 96% of them seen only once. Sequencing was performed on naive CD4+ T cells sorted from blood. The subset is: CD45RA+ positively selected. These receptor sequences come from a young man in good health.

The chain is built from TRBV9 and TRBJ2-7, with a weak D call TRBD2 (6 bases). V was trimmed by 0 bases and J by 5 bases, leaving 18 bases between them. This CDR3 has 16 residues. Looked up from germline, CDR1 is SGDLS and CDR2 is YYNGEE. Here the CDR3 reads CASSVDPAGTGDEQYF. The CDR3 bases are TGTGCCAGCAGCGTAGATCCTGCCGGGACGGGAGACGAGCAGTACTTC.

The chain has TRBV6-5 and TRBJ2-7; 8 bases line up with TRBD1. V was clipped by 5 bases and J by 1 base; unmatched bases: 7. CDR3 length: 15 amino acids. Germline V lookup: CDR1 MNHEY, CDR2 SVGAGI. CDR3 coding DNA: TGTGCCAGCAGTGCTGGGACAGGAAGATCCTACGAGCAGTACTTC. It is translated as CASSAGTGRSYEQYF.

This CDR3 reads CARRRTSGNTGELFF. The CDR3 region has the DNA TGTGCCAGGAGAAGGACTAGCGGGAACACCGGGGAGCTGTTTTTT. The V call is TRBV6-1, the J call TRBJ2-2; 10 bases are a match to TRBD2. The CDR3 extends over 15 amino acids. The germline V gene encodes CDR1 MNHNS and CDR2 SASEGT. Trimming at V came to 9 bases and at J to 1 base, leaving 5 bases not matched to a gene.

The V call is TRBV29-1, the J call TRBJ2-1; possibly TRBD2 for D (7 bases). The CDR3 is 20 amino acids. Looked up from germline, CDR1 is SQVTM and CDR2 is ANQGSEA. The V gene lost 3 bases and the J gene lost 0 bases, with 27 bases spanning the gap. CDR3 coding DNA: TGCAGCGTTGAGGGTTGGAGCGGGACATCCGCGACCCGCTCCTACAATGAGCAGTTCTTC. It codes for CSVEGWSGTSATRSYNEQFF.

Regarding this clone: At the DNA level, this CDR3 is encoded by other sequences in the same sample as well. The chain uses TRBV28 and TRBJ2-7; 9 bases fit TRBD1. V dropped 4 bases and J dropped 5; count of bases not matched to a gene: 6. Germline CDR1 MDHEN, CDR2 SYDVKM. The CDR3 sequence is 14 residues long. This CDR3 reads CASSSPGQGDEQYF. CDR3 sequence (DNA): TGTGCCAGCAGTTCCCCGGGACAGGGAGACGAGCAGTACTTC.

The rearrangement joins TRBV2 to TRBJ1-1, with no clear D. Looked up from germline, CDR1 is SNHLY and CDR2 is FYNNEI. CDR3 length equals 13 residues. With 10 bases removed from V and 0 bases from J, the gap between germline ends came to 12 bases. Here the CDR3 reads CATGLGVNTEAFF. CDR3 nucleotide sequence: TGTGCCACCGGATTAGGAGTGAACACTGAAGCTTTCTTT. The full variable domain, rest sourced from reference TRBV2 and TRBJ1-1, is EPEVTQTPSHQVTQMGQEVILRCVPISNHLYFYWYRQILGQKVEFLVSFYNNEISEKSEIFDDQFSVERPDGSNFTLKIRSTKLEDSAMYFCATGLGVNTEAFFGQGTRLTVV.

The chain uses TRBV5-1 and TRBJ2-7; D gene unclear. The CDR3 is 14 amino acids. The V end lost 4 bases, the J end lost 4 bases, and 15 bases lay between the germline ends. The V gene's germline CDR1 is SGHRS and CDR2 YFSETQ. This CDR3 is CASSPGNRAYEQYF. CDR3 DNA: TGCGCCAGCAGCCCGGGCAACCGGGCGTACGAGCAGTACTTC.

This chain connects TRBV5-1 to TRBJ2-2; 9 positions agree with TRBD1. V trimming: 4 bases; J trimming: 7 bases; junction bases outside the gene matches: 8. The germline gives CDR1 SGHRS, CDR2 YFSETQ. This CDR3 contains 15 residues. CDR3 protein: CASSLRTGVDGELFF. CDR3 nucleotide sequence: TGCGCCAGCAGCCTAAGGACAGGGGTTGACGGGGAGCTGTTTTTT. The variable domain in full, completed from reference TRBV5-1 and TRBJ2-2, reads KAGVTQTPRYLIKTRGQQVTLSCSPISGHRSVSWYQQTPGQGLQFLFEYFSETQRNKGNFPGRFSGRQFSNSRSEMNVSTLELGDSALYLCASSLRTGVDGELFFGEGSRLTVL.

This chain uses TRBV29-1 with TRBJ1-1, with a tentative D call TRBD1 (5 bases). V lost 5 bases and J lost 2, with 12 bases in between. This CDR3 is 13 amino acids long. Germline CDR1 SQVTM, CDR2 ANQGSEA. CDR3 in amino acids: CSVIMTANTEAFF. The CDR3 coding sequence is TGCAGCGTTATTATGACAGCCAACACTGAAGCTTTCTTT.

V usage is TRBV5-1 and J usage is TRBJ1-1; D is unclear. CDR1 SGHRS and CDR2 YFSETQ come from the germline V gene. Trimming cost V 4 bases and J 3 bases, with 13 bases left between them. The CDR3 is made up of 14 amino acids. The CDR3 sequence is CASSPYEGDTEAFF. Here the CDR3 DNA reads TGCGCCAGCAGCCCCTACGAGGGAGACACTGAAGCTTTCTTT.

This clone was observed once. The rearrangement links TRBV5-4 to TRBJ1-1, with 9 bases aligning to TRBD1. The CDR3 has 15 amino acids. J was trimmed by 6 bases and V by 2 bases; bases with no gene match: 8. Germline V CDR1 and CDR2: SGHNT, YYREEE (reference sequence). The CDR3 nucleotides are TGTGCCAGCAGCTTTAGGACAGGGGAATTCGCTGAAGCTTTCTTT. Translating gives CASSFRTGEFAEAFF.

The J gene is TRBJ2-3, the V gene TRBV28; D is unresolved. Germline assignment: CDR1 MDHEN and CDR2 SYDVKM. The V and J ends lost 8 bases and 2 bases respectively, with 17 bases between them. The CDR3 is 15 residues long. CDR3 sequence reads: CASALSRWVTDTQYF. The DNA of the CDR3 is TGTGCCAGCGCCCTAAGCCGGTGGGTCACAGATACGCAGTATTTT. Full variable domain (missing parts from reference TRBV28 and TRBJ2-3): DVKVTQSSRYLVKRTGEKVFLECVQDMDHENMFWYRQDPGLGLRLIYFSYDVKMKEKGDIPEGYSVSREKKERFSLILESASTNQTSMYLCASALSRWVTDTQYFGPGTRLTVL.

The rearrangement links TRBV28 to TRBJ2-7; 7 bases agree with TRBD2. Germline V gene data show CDR1 as MDHEN and CDR2 as SYDVKM. The CDR3 extends over 15 amino acids. J was trimmed by 2 bases and V by 6 bases; bases with no gene match: 10. CDR3 nucleotide sequence: TGTGCCAGCAGGTCGTGGCGGGAGCGTCCCTACGAGCAGTACTTC. Amino acids: CASRSWRERPYEQYF. The entire variable domain, with the rest obtained from reference TRBV28 and TRBJ2-7, is as follows: DVKVTQSSRYLVKRTGEKVFLECVQDMDHENMFWYRQDPGLGLRLIYFSYDVKMKEKGDIPEGYSVSREKKERFSLILESASTNQTSMYLCASRSWRERPYEQYFGPGTRLTVT.

The CDR3 sequence: CASRTIGLANTGELFF. Here the CDR3 DNA reads TGTGCCAGCCGCACGATAGGACTAGCAAACACCGGGGAGCTGTTTTTT. V is TRBV6-4 and J is TRBJ2-2; 8 bases are a match to TRBD2. The junction had 10 bases not matched to a gene; V was cut back by 8 bases and J by 2 bases. Germline V gene lookup returns CDR1 MRHNA and CDR2 SNTAGT. CDR3 length: 16 residues.

The chain has TRBV7-9 and TRBJ2-4, with a weak D call TRBD1 (5 bases). The CDR3 has 13 amino acids. CDR1 and CDR2 (germline): SEHNR, FQNEAQ (reference sequence). V lost 4 bases to trimming and J lost 6 bases, with 10 bases between them. The CDR3 region has the DNA TGTGCCAGCAGCTACCATCAGGGAAACATTCAGTACTTC. It yields the protein CASSYHQGNIQYF.

CDR3 amino acids: CASSLALGGEQYF. CDR3 coding DNA: TGTGCCAGCAGCTTAGCGCTGGGGGGCGAGCAGTACTTC. The rearrangement joins TRBV7-9 to TRBJ2-7; D might be TRBD2 (6 bases). Trimming shortened V by 0 bases and J by 6 bases, and 9 bases separated the two germline ends. Germline V gene lookup returns CDR1 SEHNR and CDR2 FQNEAQ (reference sequence). This CDR3 is 13 amino acids long. The variable domain in full, with the rest retrieved from reference TRBV7-9 and TRBJ2-7, is DTGVSQNPRHKITKRGQNVTFRCDPISEHNRLYWYRQTLGQGPEFLTYFQNEAQLEKSRLLSDRFSAERPKGSFSTLEIQRTEQGDSAMYLCASSLALGGEQYFGPGTRLTVT.

The chain uses TRBV30 and TRBJ2-1; 7 bases are a match to TRBD1. Germline CDR1 reads GTSNPN; CDR2 reads SVGIG (reference sequence). This CDR3 region has 12 residues. V dropped 5 bases and J dropped 7; count of bases not matched to a gene: 5. CDR3 protein: CAWGQVTNEQFF. Here the CDR3 DNA reads TGTGCCTGGGGACAGGTTACTAATGAGCAGTTCTTC.

The chain employs TRBV29-1 and TRBJ2-5; possible D gene TRBD1, 6 bases. Trimming removed 1 base from V and 5 bases from J, with 26 bases in between. The V gene's germline CDR1 is SQVTM and CDR2 ANQGSEA. The CDR3 has 18 residues. CDR3 nucleotide sequence: TGCAGCGTTGAAGGCAGGGGCGCGGAGAATCACGCCCGGGAGACCCAGTACTTC. Translating gives CSVEGRGAENHARETQYF.

The chain couples TRBV19 to TRBJ2-3, with D hard to call. This CDR3 contains 16 residues. The germline gives CDR1 LNHDA, CDR2 SQIVND (reference sequence). The V end was cut by 0 bases, the J end by 5 bases, with 15 bases between. The CDR3 loop is CASSIDSAGGRDTQYF. CDR3 nucleotides: TGTGCCAGTAGTATAGATTCGGCAGGTGGAAGAGATACGCAGTATTTT.

This chain joins TRBV18 and TRBJ2-1; D unclear. V was trimmed by 1 base and J by 5 bases, leaving 24 bases between them. In germline, CDR1 is KGHSH, CDR2 LQKENI. The CDR3 has 19 residues. The DNA of the CDR3 is TGTGCCAGCTCACCACGGGCAACGTCGGTAGTCGGGCAGAACAATGAGCAGTTCTTC. Translating it yields CASSPRATSVVGQNNEQFF. Using reference TRBV18 and TRBJ2-1 for the parts outside the CDR3, the full variable domain is NAGVMQNPRHLVRRRGQEARLRCSPMKGHSHVYWYRQLPEEGLKFMVYLQKENIIDESGMPKERFSAEFPKEGPSILRIQQVVRGDSAAYFCASSPRATSVVGQNNEQFFGPGTRLTVL.

V and J are TRBV5-1 and TRBJ2-7, with D possibly TRBD1 on 6 matching bases. Per germline, CDR1 SGHRS and CDR2 YFSETQ. This CDR3 is built from 16 residues. V was shortened by 2 bases and J by 3 bases, with 18 bases between the two germline ends. CDR3 nucleotide sequence: TGCGCCAGCAGCTTCTCAGGGGCGACGGCAAGCTACGAGCAGTACTTC. Its protein product is CASSFSGATASYEQYF.

The CDR3 sequence: CATSRETRSNSNQPQHF. CDR3 DNA: TGTGCCACCAGCAGAGAAACCAGATCGAATAGCAATCAGCCCCAGCATTTT. The rearrangement joins TRBV15 to TRBJ1-5; D not certain. The CDR3 consists of 17 residues. Trimming took 0 bases from V and 0 from J, leaving 12 bases between them. CDR1 LNHNV and CDR2 YYDKDF come from the germline V gene (reference sequence).

In its sample, this clone was seen once. The chain carries TRBV11-2 and TRBJ1-5; D is ambiguous. V lost 5 bases and J lost 9, with 20 bases in between. Germline CDR1 is SGHAT and CDR2 is FQNNGV. CDR3 length: 15 residues. CDR3 bases: TGTGCCAGCAGCCCGATAGGAGGGAAATCAGTGCCCCAGCATTTT. Its translation is CASSPIGGKSVPQHF. Drawing the rest from reference TRBV11-2 and TRBJ1-5, the complete variable domain is EAGVAQSPRYKIIEKRQSVAFWCNPISGHATLYWYQQILGQGPKLLIQFQNNGVVDDSQLPKDRFSAERLKGVDSTLKIQPAKLEDSAVYLCASSPIGGKSVPQHFGDGTRLSIL.

This sequence joins TRBV18 and TRBJ2-2, with D perhaps TRBD2 (5 bases). This CDR3 has 16 residues. V was clipped by 2 bases and J by 4 bases, with 14 bases between them. CDR1 KGHSH and CDR2 LQKENI come from the germline V gene. The CDR3 sequence: CASSPSDYSGTGELFF. CDR3 coding DNA: TGTGCCAGCTCACCATCAGACTACTCGGGCACCGGGGAGCTGTTTTTT. Full variable domain (remainder filled in from reference TRBV18 and TRBJ2-2): NAGVMQNPRHLVRRRGQEARLRCSPMKGHSHVYWYRQLPEEGLKFMVYLQKENIIDESGMPKERFSAEFPKEGPSILRIQQVVRGDSAAYFCASSPSDYSGTGELFFGEGSRLTVL.

The chain recombines TRBV5-1 with TRBJ2-7; perhaps TRBD1 as D (6 bases). In germline, CDR1 is SGHRS, CDR2 YFSETQ. The V end lost 6 bases, the J end lost 1 base, and 11 bases lay between the germline ends. CDR3 size: 13 residues. CDR3 protein: CASTVDSSYEQYF. The DNA of the CDR3 is TGCGCCAGCACCGTGGACAGTTCCTACGAGCAGTACTTC. Full variable domain (rest looked up from reference TRBV5-1 and TRBJ2-7): KAGVTQTPRYLIKTRGQQVTLSCSPISGHRSVSWYQQTPGQGLQFLFEYFSETQRNKGNFPGRFSGRQFSNSRSEMNVSTLELGDSALYLCASTVDSSYEQYFGPGTRLTVT.